This paragraph covers one T cell receptor beta chain sequence. Its antigen is not known. The CDR3 has 13 amino acids. Per the germline V gene, CDR1 is SGHTA and CDR2 is FQGNSA. The sample comes from a study of T cells expressing NK-cell markers. For the study at large: Sequencing of TCR beta repertoires drew on sorted CD3+CD56+NKG2C+, CD3+CD56+NKG2C- and CD3+CD56-NKG2C+ T cells.

Libraries used 5'RACE template switching adding universal primer site and UMIs. Using the 5' RACE reads, TCRdb records one entry per CDR3 protein without DNA. Its listing shows 200,000 to 300,000 distinct CDR3 sequences. Regarding the study as a whole: More than five donors showed dominant NKG2C+ clonotypes comprising about 1.0-8% of their CD8+ T cells. One observes that, in several donors, these clonotypes were also the leading ones within the CD3+CD56-NKG2C+ fraction.

The TCR originated in a woman between 18 and 69 years old in good health. Material for sequencing was blood T cells: a sorted CD56 or NKG2C T cell subset, CD4+ or CD8+ T cells, or bulk PBMC T cells (not recorded which). The chain couples TRBV7-2 to TRBJ1-5; TCRdb's D gene call, TRBD1, goes unchecked for lack of DNA. The CDR3 is CASSLNRRSPQHF. Full variable domain (remainder filled in from reference TRBV7-2 and TRBJ1-5): GAGVSQSPSNKVTEKGKDVELRCDPISGHTALYWYRQSLGQGLEFLIYFQGNSAPDKSGLPSDRFSAERTGGSVSTLTIQRTQQEDSAVYLCASSLNRRSPQHFGDGTRLSIL.